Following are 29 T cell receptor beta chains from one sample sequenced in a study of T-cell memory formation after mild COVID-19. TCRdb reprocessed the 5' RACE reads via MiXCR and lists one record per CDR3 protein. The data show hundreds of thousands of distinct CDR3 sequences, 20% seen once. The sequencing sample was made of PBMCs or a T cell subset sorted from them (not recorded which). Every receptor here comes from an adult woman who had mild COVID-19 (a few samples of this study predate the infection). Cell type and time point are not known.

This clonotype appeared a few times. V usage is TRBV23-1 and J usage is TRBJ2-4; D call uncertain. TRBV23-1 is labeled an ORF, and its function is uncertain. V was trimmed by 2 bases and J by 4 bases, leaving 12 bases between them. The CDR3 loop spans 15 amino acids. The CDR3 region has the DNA TGCGCCAGCAGTCAAGTGAGGTGGGAAAAAAACATTCAGTACTTC. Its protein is CASSQVRWEKNIQYF.

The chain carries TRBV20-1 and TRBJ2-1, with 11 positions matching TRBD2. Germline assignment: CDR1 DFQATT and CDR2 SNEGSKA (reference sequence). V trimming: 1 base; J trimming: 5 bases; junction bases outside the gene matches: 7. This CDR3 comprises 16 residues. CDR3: CSARGISGRVNNEQFF. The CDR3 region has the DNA TGCAGTGCTAGAGGAATTAGCGGGAGGGTTAACAATGAGCAGTTCTTC.

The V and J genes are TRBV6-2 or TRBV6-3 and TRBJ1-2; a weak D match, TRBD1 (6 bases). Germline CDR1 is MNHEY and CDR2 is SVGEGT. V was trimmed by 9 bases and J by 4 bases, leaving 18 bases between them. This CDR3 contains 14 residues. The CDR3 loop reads CARSPQQGGYGYTF. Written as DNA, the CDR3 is TGTGCCAGAAGTCCACAACAGGGAGGCTATGGCTACACCTTC.

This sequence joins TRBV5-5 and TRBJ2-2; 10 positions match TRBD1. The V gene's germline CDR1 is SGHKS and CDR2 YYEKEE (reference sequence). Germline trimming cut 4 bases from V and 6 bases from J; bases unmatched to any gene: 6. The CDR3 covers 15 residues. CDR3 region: CASSPGTGVSGELFF. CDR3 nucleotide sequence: TGTGCCAGCAGCCCCGGGACAGGGGTGTCCGGGGAGCTGTTTTTT.

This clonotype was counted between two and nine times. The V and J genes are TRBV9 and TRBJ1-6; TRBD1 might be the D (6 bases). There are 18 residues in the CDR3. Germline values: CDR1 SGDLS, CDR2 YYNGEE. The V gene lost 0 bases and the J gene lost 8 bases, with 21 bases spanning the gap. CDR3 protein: CASSVAPGAGSLDSPLHF. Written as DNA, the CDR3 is TGTGCCAGCAGCGTAGCCCCAGGGGCTGGCAGTTTGGATTCACCCCTCCACTTT.

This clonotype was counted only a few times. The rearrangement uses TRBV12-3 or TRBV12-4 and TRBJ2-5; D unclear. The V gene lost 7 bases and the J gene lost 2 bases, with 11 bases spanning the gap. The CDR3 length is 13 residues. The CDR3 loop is CASTHSDQETQYF. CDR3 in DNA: TGTGCCAGCACCCACAGCGATCAAGAGACCCAGTACTTC.

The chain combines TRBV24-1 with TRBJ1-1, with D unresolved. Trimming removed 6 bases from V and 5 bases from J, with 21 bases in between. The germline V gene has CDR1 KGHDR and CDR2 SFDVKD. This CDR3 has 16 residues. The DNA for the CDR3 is TGTGCCACCAGTAAGGCCCAGAATCCCCTTGGGACTGAAGCTTTCTTT. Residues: CATSKAQNPLGTEAFF.

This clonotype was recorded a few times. The CDR3 sequence is CASSLRRGLDNEKLFF. The CDR3 nucleotides are TGCGCCAGCAGCTTGAGGAGGGGGCTCGATAATGAAAAACTGTTTTTT. The chain carries TRBV5-1 and TRBJ1-4; 7 bases fit TRBD1. Trimming cost V 1 base and J 4 bases; bases outside gene matches: 7. Germline loops: CDR1 SGHRS, CDR2 YFSETQ. The CDR3 loop spans 16 amino acids.

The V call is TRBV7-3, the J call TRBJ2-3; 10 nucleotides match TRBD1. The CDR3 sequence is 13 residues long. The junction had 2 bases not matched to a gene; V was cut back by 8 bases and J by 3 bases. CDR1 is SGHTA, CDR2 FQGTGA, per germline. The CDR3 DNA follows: TGTGCCAGCGGGGACAGGGGAACAGATACGCAGTATTTT. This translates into CASGDRGTDTQYF. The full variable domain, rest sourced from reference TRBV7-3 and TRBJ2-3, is GAGVSQTPSNKVTEKGKYVELRCDPISGHTALYWYRQSLGQGPEFLIYFQGTGAADDSGLPNDRFFAVRPEGSVSTLKIQRTERGDSAVYLCASGDRGTDTQYFGPGTRLTVL.

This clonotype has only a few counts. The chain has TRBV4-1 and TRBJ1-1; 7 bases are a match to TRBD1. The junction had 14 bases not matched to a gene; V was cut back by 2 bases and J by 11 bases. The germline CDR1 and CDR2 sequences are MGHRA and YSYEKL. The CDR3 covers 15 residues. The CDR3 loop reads CASSQLVTGNLEAFF. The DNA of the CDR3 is TGCGCCAGCAGCCAACTTGTGACAGGGAACCTTGAGGCTTTCTTT.

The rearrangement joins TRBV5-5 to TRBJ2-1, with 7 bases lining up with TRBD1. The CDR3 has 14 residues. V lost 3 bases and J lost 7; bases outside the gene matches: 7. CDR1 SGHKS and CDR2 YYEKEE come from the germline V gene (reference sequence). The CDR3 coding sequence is TGTGCCAGCAGCTGGACGGGACAGTTAAATGAGCAGTTCTTC. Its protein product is CASSWTGQLNEQFF.

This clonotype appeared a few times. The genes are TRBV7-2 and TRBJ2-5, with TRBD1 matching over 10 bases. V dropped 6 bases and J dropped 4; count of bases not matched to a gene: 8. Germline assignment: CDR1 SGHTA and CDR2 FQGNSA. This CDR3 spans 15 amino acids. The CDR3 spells CASSSGTGAGETQYF. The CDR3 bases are TGTGCCAGCAGTTCCGGGACAGGGGCCGGAGAGACCCAGTACTTC.

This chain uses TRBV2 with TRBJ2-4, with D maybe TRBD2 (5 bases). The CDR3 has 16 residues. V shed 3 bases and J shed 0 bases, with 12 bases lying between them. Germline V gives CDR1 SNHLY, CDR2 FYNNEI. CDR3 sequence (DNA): TGTGCCAGCAGTGAGATTAGCGTGGGAGCCAAAAACATTCAGTACTTC. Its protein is CASSEISVGAKNIQYF.

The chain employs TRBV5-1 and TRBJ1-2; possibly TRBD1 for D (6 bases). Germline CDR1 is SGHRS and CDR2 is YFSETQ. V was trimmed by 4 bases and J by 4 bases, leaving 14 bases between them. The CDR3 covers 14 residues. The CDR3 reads CASSLQGDLYGYTF. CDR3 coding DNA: TGCGCCAGCAGCCTACAGGGAGACCTCTATGGCTACACCTTC.

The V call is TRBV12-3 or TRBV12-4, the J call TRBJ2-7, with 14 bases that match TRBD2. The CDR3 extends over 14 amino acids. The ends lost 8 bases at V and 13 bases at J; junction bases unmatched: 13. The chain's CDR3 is CASSHTGTSGSPYF. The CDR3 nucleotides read TGTGCCAGCTCCCATACCGGGACTAGCGGGAGCCCTTACTTC.

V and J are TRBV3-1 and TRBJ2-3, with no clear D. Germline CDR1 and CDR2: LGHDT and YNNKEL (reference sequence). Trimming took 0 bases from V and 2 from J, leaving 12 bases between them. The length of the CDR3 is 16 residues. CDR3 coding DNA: TGTGCCAGCAGCCAAGAGGAAATAGAACACACAGATACGCAGTATTTT. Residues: CASSQEEIEHTDTQYF.

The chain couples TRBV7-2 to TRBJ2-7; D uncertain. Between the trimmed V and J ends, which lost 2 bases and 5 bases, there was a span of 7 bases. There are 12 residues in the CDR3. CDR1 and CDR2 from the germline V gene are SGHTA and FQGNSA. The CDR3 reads CASSLLVHEQYF. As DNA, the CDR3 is TGTGCCAGCAGCTTACTAGTCCACGAGCAGTACTTC.

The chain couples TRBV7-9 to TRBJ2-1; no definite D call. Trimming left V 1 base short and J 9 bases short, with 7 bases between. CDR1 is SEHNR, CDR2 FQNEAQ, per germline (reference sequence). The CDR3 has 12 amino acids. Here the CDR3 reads CASSLDISEQFF. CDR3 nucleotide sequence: TGTGCCAGCAGCTTAGATATCTCTGAGCAGTTCTTC.

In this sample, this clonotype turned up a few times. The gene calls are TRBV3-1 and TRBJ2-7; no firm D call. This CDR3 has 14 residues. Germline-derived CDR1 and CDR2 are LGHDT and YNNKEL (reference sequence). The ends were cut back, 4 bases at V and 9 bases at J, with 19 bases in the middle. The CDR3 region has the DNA TGTGCCAGCAGCCCCTTCGGGCATACCCCGCCGCAGTACTTC. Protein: CASSPFGHTPPQYF.

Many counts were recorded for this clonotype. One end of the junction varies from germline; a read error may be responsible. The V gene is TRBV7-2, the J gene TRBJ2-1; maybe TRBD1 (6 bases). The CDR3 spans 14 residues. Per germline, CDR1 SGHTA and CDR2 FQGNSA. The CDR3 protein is CASSPDSSYNEQFF. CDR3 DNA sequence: TGCGCCAGCAGCCCGGACAGCTCCTACAATGAGCAGTTCTTC.

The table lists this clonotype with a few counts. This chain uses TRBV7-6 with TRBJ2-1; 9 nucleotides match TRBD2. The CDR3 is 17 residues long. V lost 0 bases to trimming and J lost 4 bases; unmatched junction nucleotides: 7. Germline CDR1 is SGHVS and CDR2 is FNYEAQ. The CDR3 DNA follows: TGTGCCAGCAGCTTAGCCCCCGGGACTAGCCTATACAATGAGCAGTTCTTC. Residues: CASSLAPGTSLYNEQFF.

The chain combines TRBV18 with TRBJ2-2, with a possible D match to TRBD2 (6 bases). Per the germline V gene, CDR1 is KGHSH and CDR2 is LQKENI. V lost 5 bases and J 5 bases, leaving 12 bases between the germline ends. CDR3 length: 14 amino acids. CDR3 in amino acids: CASSSTGETGELFF. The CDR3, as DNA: TGTGCCAGCTCATCTACGGGAGAGACCGGGGAGCTGTTTTTT. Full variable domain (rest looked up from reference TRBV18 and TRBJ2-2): NAGVMQNPRHLVRRRGQEARLRCSPMKGHSHVYWYRQLPEEGLKFMVYLQKENIIDESGMPKERFSAEFPKEGPSILRIQQVVRGDSAAYFCASSSTGETGELFFGEGSRLTVL.

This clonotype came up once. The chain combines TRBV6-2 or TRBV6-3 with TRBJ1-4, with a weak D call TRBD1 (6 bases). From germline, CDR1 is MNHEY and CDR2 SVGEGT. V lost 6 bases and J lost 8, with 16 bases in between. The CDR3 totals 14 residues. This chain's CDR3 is CASSHRDTTEKLFF. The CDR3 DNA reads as TGTGCCAGCAGCCACCGGGACACAACGGAAAAACTGTTTTTT.

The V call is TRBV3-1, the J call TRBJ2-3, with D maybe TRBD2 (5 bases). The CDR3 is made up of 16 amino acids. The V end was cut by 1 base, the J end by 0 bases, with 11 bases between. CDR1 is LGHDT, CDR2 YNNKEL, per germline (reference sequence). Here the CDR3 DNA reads TGTGCCAGCAGCCAAGGAGTCCGGACTAGCACAGATACGCAGTATTTT. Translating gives CASSQGVRTSTDTQYF.

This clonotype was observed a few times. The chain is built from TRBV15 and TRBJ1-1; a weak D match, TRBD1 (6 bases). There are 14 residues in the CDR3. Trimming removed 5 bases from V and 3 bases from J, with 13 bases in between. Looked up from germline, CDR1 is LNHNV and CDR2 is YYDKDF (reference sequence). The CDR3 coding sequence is TGTGCCACCAGCTCGTATTACAGGGACACTGAAGCTTTCTTT. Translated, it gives CATSSYYRDTEAFF. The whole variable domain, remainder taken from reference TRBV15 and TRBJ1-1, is DAMVIQNPRYQVTQFGKPVTLSCSQTLNHNVMYWYQQKSSQAPKLLFHYYDKDFNNEADTPDNFQSRRPNTSFCFLDIRSPGLGDTAMYLCATSSYYRDTEAFFGQGTRLTVV.

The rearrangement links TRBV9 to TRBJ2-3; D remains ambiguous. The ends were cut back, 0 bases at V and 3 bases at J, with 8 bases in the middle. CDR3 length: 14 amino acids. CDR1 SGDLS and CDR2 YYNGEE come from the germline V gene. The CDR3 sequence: CASSVEGQTDTQYF. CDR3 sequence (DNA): TGTGCCAGCAGCGTAGAAGGTCAGACAGATACGCAGTATTTT.

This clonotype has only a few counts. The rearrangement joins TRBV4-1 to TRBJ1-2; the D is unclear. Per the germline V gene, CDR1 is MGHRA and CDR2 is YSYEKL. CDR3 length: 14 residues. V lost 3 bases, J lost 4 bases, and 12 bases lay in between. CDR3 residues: CASSHGGPSYGYTF. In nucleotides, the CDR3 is TGCGCCAGCAGCCACGGTGGGCCGAGCTATGGCTACACCTTC.

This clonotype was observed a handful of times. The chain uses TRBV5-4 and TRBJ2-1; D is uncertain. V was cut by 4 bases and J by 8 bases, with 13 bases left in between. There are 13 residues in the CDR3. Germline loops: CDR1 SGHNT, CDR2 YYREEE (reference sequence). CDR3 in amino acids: CASSLKSRDEQFF. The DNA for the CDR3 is TGTGCCAGCAGCCTGAAATCTCGGGATGAGCAGTTCTTC.

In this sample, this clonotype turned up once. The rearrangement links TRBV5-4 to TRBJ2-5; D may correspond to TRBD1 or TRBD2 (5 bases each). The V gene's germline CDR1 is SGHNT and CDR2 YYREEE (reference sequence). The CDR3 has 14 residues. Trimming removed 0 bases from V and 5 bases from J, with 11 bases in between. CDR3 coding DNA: TGTGCCAGCAGCTTGGAAGGGTGGGGGGAGACCCAGTACTTC. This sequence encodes CASSLEGWGETQYF.